These 23 T cell receptor beta chains originate from one sample sequenced in a study of tumor and adjacent non-tumor tissue in lung cancer. No cell sorting was done before RNA was extracted from the tissue. TCRbeta libraries were built with three rounds of nested PCR, modified from ARM-PCR. TCRdb processed the multiplex PCR reads anew with MiXCR; each CDR3 protein has one entry. The sample consists of under 150,000 distinct CDR3 sequences, roughly 66% of them appearing once. Material for sequencing was lung tumor tissue. Source of these receptors: a man in his 60s with small cell lung cancer.

There are many counts of this clonotype. This sequence joins TRBV20-1 and TRBJ2-5; maybe TRBD1 (6 bases). V lost 3 bases and J lost 5, with 16 bases in between. This CDR3 has 14 amino acids. Germline CDR1 DFQATT, CDR2 SNEGSKA (reference sequence). DNA of the CDR3: TGCAGTGCTAGGCCCCTGAGGGGGACGGAGACCCAGTACTTC. It codes for CSARPLRGTETQYF.

In DNA form, the CDR3 reads TGCAGTGCTAGAGTAGCGGGAGATACAGAGACCCAGTACTTC. Amino acids: CSARVAGDTETQYF. The rearrangement joins TRBV20-1 to TRBJ2-5, with TRBD2 matching 9 bases. V dropped 1 base and J dropped 4; count of bases not matched to a gene: 4. The CDR3 length is 14 residues. CDR1 is DFQATT and CDR2 is SNEGSKA in the germline V gene (reference sequence).

The chain has TRBV20-1 and TRBJ2-3; 9 bases map to TRBD1. The CDR3 contains 16 residues. V shed 5 bases, J shed 3 bases, and the junction held 12 bases outside the gene matches. The germline gives CDR1 DFQATT, CDR2 SNEGSKA (reference sequence). The CDR3 reads CSAPTPRDRATDTQYF. CDR3 DNA sequence: TGCAGTGCTCCAACCCCCCGGGACAGGGCGACAGATACGCAGTATTTT.

V and J are TRBV11-3 and TRBJ2-1; D gene uncertain. V shed 6 bases and J shed 4 bases, with 13 bases lying between them. The germline CDR1 and CDR2 sequences are SGHNT and YENEEA. The CDR3 loop spans 14 amino acids. The CDR3 region has the DNA TGTGCCAGCAGGAAGGGTGGGTGGTACAATGAGCAGTTCTTC. Residues: CASRKGGWYNEQFF.

For this clonotype: The germline gene is not matched at one end of the junction; a read error may be the cause. This chain joins TRBV19 and TRBJ1-5; 7 bases match TRBD1. The CDR3 is made up of 15 amino acids. Looked up from germline, CDR1 is LNHDA and CDR2 is SQIVND (reference sequence). DNA for the CDR3: TGTGGCAGTAGTAAAGCCGGGACAGTCCATCAGCCCCAGCATTTT. It encodes CGSSKAGTVHQPQHF.

This clonotype was found once. At one boundary the junction diverges from the germline segment, which might be a read error. This chain uses TRBV11-3 with TRBJ1-1, with 9 bases aligning to TRBD1. Germline CDR1 SGHNT, CDR2 YENEEA. The CDR3 totals 14 residues. CDR3 DNA: TGTGCCAGAAGCTCTAGGACAGGGGAGCTCAGAACTTTCTTT. Translated, it gives CARSSRTGELRTFF.

A remark on this clonotype: A read error may explain this, as a much larger clone is one base away. The chain has TRBV5-5 and TRBJ1-6; D is unresolved. The CDR3 runs to 13 residues. Germline CDR1 is SGHKS and CDR2 is YYEKEE (reference sequence). Trimming took 5 bases from V and 7 from J, leaving 10 bases between them. DNA for the CDR3: TGTGCCAGCAGGACGTGGAACAATTCACCCCTCCACTTT. Translating gives CASRTWNNSPLHF. Full variable domain (outside the CDR3, taken from reference TRBV5-5 and TRBJ1-6): DAGVTQSPTHLIKTRGQQVTLRCSPISGHKSVSWYQQVLGQGPQFIFQYYEKEERGRGNFPDRFSARQFPNYSSELNVNALLLGDSALYLCASRTWNNSPLHFGNGTRLTVT.

To note about this clonotype: This could be a read error, since a much larger clone is one nucleotide away. The rearrangement joins TRBV6-1 to TRBJ1-5; no clear D gene. Germline V gene data show CDR1 as MNHNS and CDR2 as SASEGT. Trimming cost V 4 bases and J 0 bases, with 13 bases left between them. The CDR3 runs to 16 residues. The CDR3 region is CASSALAANSNQPQHF. CDR3 nucleotides: TGTGCCAGCAGTGCCCTAGCGGCCAATAGCAATCAGCCCCAGCATTTT.

This clonotype was counted at least ten times. This rearrangement joins TRBV5-6 to TRBJ1-1, with D possibly being TRBD1 (5 bases). The germline V gene has CDR1 SGHDT and CDR2 YYEEEE. Trimming left V 0 bases short and J 1 base short, with 13 bases between. CDR3 size: 16 residues. The CDR3 DNA reads as TGTGCCAGCAGCTTGGGATTTGGGGCGGGGAACACTGAAGCTTTCTTT. This codes for CASSLGFGAGNTEAFF.

This rearrangement joins TRBV29-1 to TRBJ2-3, with D uncertain. The CDR3 is 14 residues long. The V gene lost 7 bases and the J gene lost 0 bases, with 14 bases spanning the gap. Germline V gene lookup returns CDR1 SQVTM and CDR2 ANQGSEA. CDR3 protein: CSGRADPSTDTQYF. For the CDR3, the DNA is TGCAGCGGTCGGGCAGACCCAAGCACAGATACGCAGTATTTT.

This chain connects TRBV6-2 or TRBV6-3 to TRBJ1-5; weak D call: TRBD1 (5 bases). The germline V gene encodes CDR1 MNHEY and CDR2 SVGEGT. CDR3 length: 16 amino acids. V dropped 3 bases and J dropped 7 bases, with 19 bases sitting between them. CDR3 in DNA: TGTGCCAGCAGTTATTCTGTACGGGGCGGTATCCAGCCCCAGCATTTT. It translates to CASSYSVRGGIQPQHF.

This clonotype showed up just a few times. This sequence joins TRBV24-1 and TRBJ2-3; D tentatively fits TRBD1 or TRBD2 (5 bases each). The CDR3 consists of 12 residues. V was pared by 9 bases and J by 5 bases, with 11 bases between. Per germline, CDR1 KGHDR and CDR2 SFDVKD. The chain's CDR3 is CATGGEVDTQYF. In nucleotides, the CDR3 is TGTGCCACCGGGGGAGAGGTAGATACGCAGTATTTT.

The chain carries TRBV20-1 and TRBJ2-3, with TRBD2 matching 9 bases. Germline lookup yields CDR1 DFQATT and CDR2 SNEGSKA (reference sequence). The V and J ends lost 3 bases and 0 bases, in that order; junction bases with no gene match: 4. The CDR3 is 15 amino acids. CDR3: CSASGLAGSTDTQYF. The CDR3 DNA reads as TGCAGTGCTAGTGGGCTAGCGGGGAGCACAGATACGCAGTATTTT.

This chain joins TRBV6-4 and TRBJ1-6; D gene uncertain. In germline, CDR1 is MRHNA, CDR2 SNTAGT. The CDR3 runs 16 residues. Trimming removed 7 bases at V and 8 bases at J, with 21 bases between. The CDR3 reads CASTQHGWYEYSPLHF. As DNA, the CDR3 is TGTGCCAGCACCCAACACGGATGGTATGAGTATTCACCCCTCCACTTT.

This clonotype turned up a few times. The junction differs from germline at one of its ends, possibly a read error. DNA for the CDR3: TGTGTCAGCATCTTTAGTGGGAGTAGGAATAAGCAGTTCTTC. This encodes CVSIFSGSRNKQFF. The V call is TRBV6-1, the J call TRBJ2-1; the D gene is possibly TRBD2 (5 bases). CDR1 and CDR2 (germline): MNHNS, SASEGT. The CDR3 extends over 14 amino acids.

This rearrangement joins TRBV6-2 or TRBV6-3 to TRBJ2-7; tentative D call: TRBD1 (5 bases). CDR3 size: 13 residues. V was clipped by 1 base and J by 6 bases, with 10 bases between them. CDR1 MNHEY and CDR2 SVGEGT come from the germline V gene. The CDR3 DNA reads as TGTGCCAGCAGTTACTTTGTGGGGCCCGAGCAGTACTTC. It encodes CASSYFVGPEQYF.

The chain carries TRBV6-2 or TRBV6-3 and TRBJ2-1; 10 positions agree with TRBD2. Germline CDR1 MNHEY, CDR2 SVGEGT. With V trimmed by 4 bases and J by 15 bases, 18 bases remained unmatched. CDR3 length equals 16 residues. CDR3 bases: TGTGCCAGCAGTTTCCTAGCGGGAGCGGGGGCTAATGAGTTGTTCTTC. Protein product: CASSFLAGAGANELFF.

The genes are TRBV20-1 and TRBJ1-1; D is perhaps TRBD1 (6 bases). Trimming took off 6 bases at V and 2 bases at J, with 19 bases between the two ends. From germline, CDR1 is DFQATT and CDR2 SNEGSKA (reference sequence). This CDR3 spans 15 amino acids. CDR3 DNA: TGCAGTGCCCTTGGGGACGGGGGCCCCAACACTGAAGCTTTCTTT. Its translation: CSALGDGGPNTEAFF.

The chain has TRBV6-5 and TRBJ1-1; perhaps TRBD1 as D (5 bases). CDR1 is MNHEY and CDR2 is SVGAGI in the germline V gene. Trimming cost V 0 bases and J 11 bases, with 16 bases left between them. The CDR3 has 14 residues. CDR3 in DNA: TGTGCCAGCAGTTACTCGGGGGTCCAGGAACTGGCTTTCTTT. Protein sequence: CASSYSGVQELAFF.

The chain combines TRBV11-3 with TRBJ2-2; D is ambiguous. The CDR3 consists of 13 residues. Germline CDR1 and CDR2: SGHNT and YENEEA. CDR3 in DNA: TGTGTTAGCAGCTTAGAGAATGGTGGGGAGCTGTTTTTT. Translating it yields CVSSLENGGELFF.

By frequency in the sample, this clonotype is medium-sized. The rearrangement uses TRBV11-2 and TRBJ2-3; D remains unclear. Germline V lookup: CDR1 SGHAT, CDR2 FQNNGV. The CDR3 extends over 15 amino acids. V shed 1 base and J shed 0 bases, with 8 bases lying between them. Here the CDR3 DNA reads TGTGCCAGCAGCTTAGCTCGCTCTAGCACAGATACGCAGTATTTT. Protein product: CASSLARSSTDTQYF.

This sequence joins TRBV6-5 and TRBJ2-1, with 7 positions matching TRBD2. The CDR3 length is 15 residues. After removal of 6 bases from V and 4 bases from J, the junction contained 9 bases not matched to a gene. Germline V gene lookup returns CDR1 MNHEY and CDR2 SVGAGI. CDR3 DNA sequence: TGTGCCAGCAGATACGGTGGGGGGGAGTACAATGAGCAGTTCTTC. Translated: CASRYGGGEYNEQFF.

With respect to this clonotype: A much larger clone sits a single nucleotide away, making a read error possible. The chain employs TRBV4-1 and TRBJ1-2; the D is unclear. The germline gives CDR1 MGHRA, CDR2 YSYEKL. CDR3 length: 15 amino acids. For the CDR3, the DNA is TGCGCCAGCAGCCCCCGTGAAGGCAGAGACTATGTCTACACCTTC. It specifies CASSPREGRDYVYTF.